The rows below give T cell receptor beta chains drawn from one sample of a study of T cell responses to AZD1222 COVID-19 vaccine. The assay was immunoSEQ multiplex PCR, and TCRdb's table has in-frame clones only and misses some. The repertoire holds approximately 50,000 clones, with roughly 88% as singletons. The specimen comprised peripheral blood, sampled on day 0 of AZD1222 vaccination. The receptors shown here come from an adult in good health. The CDR3 runs from the conserved cysteine through the conserved F or W. The order of the fields is V gene, D gene, J gene, clone size, CDR3 DNA, CDR3 protein. A D gene is named only where the DNA matches it firmly. Expanded clones get a size class; other rows say once, few or many, or leave the size out.

V gene: TRBV4-1
D gene: NA
J gene: TRBJ2-2
clone size: NA
CDR3 DNA: TGCGCCAGCAGCCAAGAACAATTGAACACCGGGGAGCTGTTTTTT
CDR3 protein: CASSQEQLNTGELFF

V gene: TRBV30
D gene: NA
J gene: TRBJ2-7
clone size: NA
CDR3 DNA: TGTGCCTGGAGTCCCGGACCTAGCCCCGAGCAGTACTTC
CDR3 protein: CAWSPGPSPEQYF

V gene: TRBV4-3
D gene: NA
J gene: TRBJ2-2
clone size: NA
CDR3 DNA: TGCGCCAGCAGCCAAGAGGGAGGGGGCCTGGGCACCGGGGAGCTGTTTTTT
CDR3 protein: CASSQEGGGLGTGELFF

V gene: TRBV7-2
D gene: NA
J gene: TRBJ1-2
clone size: few
CDR3 DNA: TGTGCCAGCAGCTTAGGCCCCGATAGGGGAAGCGGCTACACCTTC
CDR3 protein: CASSLGPDRGSGYTF

V gene: TRBV11-3
D gene: TRBD2
J gene: TRBJ2-1
clone size: once
CDR3 DNA: TGTGCCAGCAGCTTAGAGGGGACTAGCGATGGCTCCTACAATGAGCAGTTCTTC
CDR3 protein: CASSLEGTSDGSYNEQFF

V gene: TRBV6-5
D gene: NA
J gene: TRBJ1-1
clone size: NA
CDR3 DNA: TGTGCCAGCAGTCTGGGGGGGCGTATGAACACTGAAGCTTTCTTT
CDR3 protein: CASSLGGRMNTEAFF

V gene: TRBV29-1
D gene: NA
J gene: TRBJ2-3
clone size: NA
CDR3 DNA: TGCAGCTCTGGGGGCCCCCGGGATACGCAGTATTTT
CDR3 protein: CSSGGPRDTQYF

V gene: TRBV28
D gene: NA
J gene: TRBJ2-7
clone size: NA
CDR3 DNA: TGTGCCAGCACTAGGGACAAGGTCCCCTCCAACGAGCAGTACTTC
CDR3 protein: CASTRDKVPSNEQYF

V gene: TRBV6-1
D gene: NA
J gene: TRBJ1-5
clone size: few
CDR3 DNA: TGTGCCAGCAGTGACGACAGCCTCAATCAGCCCCAGCATTTT
CDR3 protein: CASSDDSLNQPQHF

V gene: TRBV6-2/TRBV6-3
D gene: NA
J gene: TRBJ1-1
clone size: NA
CDR3 DNA: TGTGCCAGCAGTAATAACCGGGGGAACACTGAAGCTTTCTTT
CDR3 protein: CASSNNRGNTEAFF

V gene: TRBV7-2
D gene: NA
J gene: TRBJ2-1
clone size: NA
CDR3 DNA: TGTGCCAGCAGCCTAGGTCCTAGGGATGAGCAGTTCTTC
CDR3 protein: CASSLGPRDEQFF

V gene: TRBV7-2
D gene: NA
J gene: TRBJ2-7
clone size: NA
CDR3 DNA: TGTGCCAGCACGCTACAGGGCGGTCCCTACGAGCAGTACTTC
CDR3 protein: CASTLQGGPYEQYF

V gene: TRBV19
D gene: TRBD2
J gene: TRBJ2-1
clone size: once
CDR3 DNA: TGTGCCAGTAGTAGAACCGGGACTAGCCCCAATGAGCAGTTCTTC
CDR3 protein: CASSRTGTSPNEQFF

V gene: TRBV6-5
D gene: NA
J gene: TRBJ1-1
clone size: NA
CDR3 DNA: TGTGCCAGCAGAAACAGTAGGGGCACTGAAGCTTTCTTT
CDR3 protein: CASRNSRGTEAFF

V gene: TRBV4-2
D gene: NA
J gene: TRBJ1-1
clone size: NA
CDR3 DNA: TGTGCCAGCAGCCAAGGGGAGCACAGGACCTCGGGGAACACTGAAGCTTTCTTT
CDR3 protein: CASSQGEHRTSGNTEAFF

V gene: TRBV5-1
D gene: NA
J gene: TRBJ2-2
clone size: NA
CDR3 DNA: TGCGCCAGCAGCTTTTGGACGACGTCCGGGGAGCTGTTTTTT
CDR3 protein: CASSFWTTSGELFF

V gene: TRBV6-4
D gene: NA
J gene: TRBJ2-3
clone size: once
CDR3 DNA: TGTGCCAGCAACCGTGGGGGAGTTAGCACAGATACGCAGTATTTT
CDR3 protein: CASNRGGVSTDTQYF

V gene: TRBV19
D gene: NA
J gene: TRBJ2-3
clone size: NA
CDR3 DNA: TGTGCCAGTAAGGATCGGGGGAGCGAAGATACGCAGTATTTT
CDR3 protein: CASKDRGSEDTQYF

V gene: TRBV28
D gene: NA
J gene: TRBJ1-5
clone size: NA
CDR3 DNA: TGTGCCAGCAGGAGCCCGGTTCGCAATCAGCCCCAGCATTTT
CDR3 protein: CASRSPVRNQPQHF

V gene: TRBV14
D gene: NA
J gene: TRBJ2-2
clone size: NA
CDR3 DNA: TGTGCCAGCAGCCAAGCCCAAGGCATCAACACCGGGGAGCTGTTTTTT
CDR3 protein: CASSQAQGINTGELFF

V gene: TRBV21-1
D gene: NA
J gene: TRBJ2-3
clone size: NA
CDR3 DNA: TGTGCCAGCAGGAACCTTCCGGGACAGGGGGCAGATACGCAGTATTTT
CDR3 protein: CASRNLPGQGADTQYF

V gene: TRBV5-1
D gene: TRBD2
J gene: TRBJ2-7
clone size: NA
CDR3 DNA: TGCGCCAGCAGCTCCCCTCGGGGACTAGCGAGGTTAAAGGACGAGCAGTACTTC
CDR3 protein: CASSSPRGLARLKDEQYF

V gene: TRBV9
D gene: NA
J gene: TRBJ2-5
clone size: NA
CDR3 DNA: TGTGCCAGCAGCGCTTTGGGGCTCAACCAAGAGACCCAGTACTTC
CDR3 protein: CASSALGLNQETQYF

V gene: TRBV7-2
D gene: NA
J gene: TRBJ1-5
clone size: few
CDR3 DNA: TGTGCCAGCAGCTTGGGGTATAGCAATCAGCCCCAGCATTTT
CDR3 protein: CASSLGYSNQPQHF

V gene: TRBV30
D gene: NA
J gene: TRBJ1-1
clone size: NA
CDR3 DNA: TGTGCCTGGAGCGCTGGCAGGGTCGCTGAAGCTTTCTTT
CDR3 protein: CAWSAGRVAEAFF

V gene: TRBV5-4
D gene: TRBD2
J gene: TRBJ2-3
clone size: NA
CDR3 DNA: TGTGCCAGCAGCCCCAAGGCGGCGGGAGGCCGCACAGATACGCAGTATTTT
CDR3 protein: CASSPKAAGGRTDTQYF

V gene: TRBV10-1
D gene: TRBD2
J gene: TRBJ2-1
clone size: NA
CDR3 DNA: TGCGCCAGCGGGACTAGCGTTCTTAATGAGCAGTTCTTC
CDR3 protein: CASGTSVLNEQFF

V gene: TRBV27
D gene: NA
J gene: TRBJ1-5
clone size: NA
CDR3 DNA: TGTGCCAGCAGTTACGACAGGAACTCCGATCAGCCCCAGCATTTT
CDR3 protein: CASSYDRNSDQPQHF

V gene: TRBV14
D gene: NA
J gene: TRBJ1-3
clone size: NA
CDR3 DNA: TGTGCCAGCAGCCCGGGGGCAGCGTGGGGAAACACCATATATTTT
CDR3 protein: CASSPGAAWGNTIYF

V gene: TRBV23-1
D gene: TRBD2
J gene: TRBJ2-1
clone size: NA
CDR3 DNA: TGCGCCAGCAGTCAATCGAGGGACCTTCCAGGGACTAGCCCTCCACGGGAGCGGTTCTTC
CDR3 protein: CASSQSRDLPGTSPPRERFF

V gene: TRBV5-1
D gene: NA
J gene: TRBJ1-1
clone size: NA
CDR3 DNA: TGCGCCAGCAGCACCACCCTCGGGCAGGGCACTGAAGCTTTCTTT
CDR3 protein: CASSTTLGQGTEAFF

V gene: TRBV5-1
D gene: TRBD1
J gene: TRBJ1-2
clone size: few
CDR3 DNA: TGCGCCAGCAGCCGTAACCGGAGACAGGGGGTTTCGGTAGGATATGGCTACACCTTC
CDR3 protein: CASSRNRRQGVSVGYGYTF

V gene: TRBV6-2/TRBV6-3
D gene: NA
J gene: TRBJ1-1
clone size: NA
CDR3 DNA: TGTGCCAGCAGTTACGACAGATTAGAAGCTTTCTTT
CDR3 protein: CASSYDRLEAFF

V gene: TRBV24-1
D gene: NA
J gene: TRBJ2-7
clone size: NA
CDR3 DNA: TGTGCCACCAGTGATCCTGCACTCGGGGACCACGAGCAGTACTTC
CDR3 protein: CATSDPALGDHEQYF

V gene: TRBV12-3/TRBV12-4
D gene: NA
J gene: TRBJ2-2
clone size: NA
CDR3 DNA: TGTGCCACCGACCCGAAAGGGACCGGGGAGCTGTTTTTT
CDR3 protein: CATDPKGTGELFF

V gene: TRBV5-1
D gene: NA
J gene: TRBJ2-3
clone size: NA
CDR3 DNA: TGCGCCAGCAGCCTTCGTGGAAGCGGGAGCACAGATACGCAGTATTTT
CDR3 protein: CASSLRGSGSTDTQYF

V gene: TRBV5-1
D gene: TRBD1
J gene: TRBJ1-6
clone size: NA
CDR3 DNA: TGCGCCAGCAGCGGGGGACAGGACTCAAATACTAATAATTCACCCCTCCACTTT
CDR3 protein: CASSGGQDSNTNNSPLHF

V gene: TRBV24-1
D gene: NA
J gene: TRBJ1-4
clone size: NA
CDR3 DNA: TGTGCCACGAGTGGAGGGGGAGTTAATGAAAAACTGTTTTTT
CDR3 protein: CATSGGGVNEKLFF

V gene: TRBV2
D gene: TRBD1
J gene: TRBJ1-2
clone size: large
CDR3 DNA: TGTGCCAGCAGACCTTCCCGGACAGGGGATGGCTACACCTTC
CDR3 protein: CASRPSRTGDGYTF

V gene: TRBV27
D gene: TRBD1
J gene: TRBJ1-4
clone size: NA
CDR3 DNA: TGTGCCAGCAGTCCCTCCGGACAGGATGAAAAACTGTTTTTT
CDR3 protein: CASSPSGQDEKLFF

V gene: TRBV13
D gene: NA
J gene: TRBJ2-1
clone size: NA
CDR3 DNA: TGTGCCAGCAGCTTAGGCGTGGGTTGGGACAATGAGCAGTTCTTC
CDR3 protein: CASSLGVGWDNEQFF

V gene: TRBV2
D gene: NA
J gene: TRBJ2-1
clone size: NA
CDR3 DNA: TGTGCCAGCAGTGGGGCAGGGTACTCTAGGAATGAGCAGTTCTTC
CDR3 protein: CASSGAGYSRNEQFF

V gene: TRBV5-4
D gene: TRBD2
J gene: TRBJ2-1
clone size: NA
CDR3 DNA: TGTGCCAGCAGCTTGGGCAGAGGCTTGACTAGCGGGAGGGACAATGAGCAGTTCTTC
CDR3 protein: CASSLGRGLTSGRDNEQFF

V gene: TRBV5-6
D gene: NA
J gene: TRBJ2-3
clone size: once
CDR3 DNA: TGTGCCAGCAGCTTGGTGACGGGGAGCACAGATACGCAGTATTTT
CDR3 protein: CASSLVTGSTDTQYF

V gene: TRBV7-3
D gene: NA
J gene: TRBJ2-1
clone size: NA
CDR3 DNA: TGTGCCAGCAGCTTAATTCCTTCAGGGCTCAATGAGCAGTTCTTC
CDR3 protein: CASSLIPSGLNEQFF

V gene: TRBV25-1
D gene: TRBD2
J gene: TRBJ2-7
clone size: NA
CDR3 DNA: TGTGCCAGCAGTGAGGGGCTAGCGGGGTCCTACGAGCAGTACTTC
CDR3 protein: CASSEGLAGSYEQYF

V gene: TRBV4-3
D gene: TRBD2
J gene: TRBJ2-7
clone size: NA
CDR3 DNA: TGCGCCAGCAGCCAAGATTTTGGGGGGACTAGCGGGTCCTACGAGCAGTACTTC
CDR3 protein: CASSQDFGGTSGSYEQYF

V gene: TRBV19
D gene: NA
J gene: TRBJ1-2
clone size: NA
CDR3 DNA: TGTGCCAGTAGTATCCGGGAAGCTAACTATGGCTACACCTTC
CDR3 protein: CASSIREANYGYTF

V gene: TRBV6-2/TRBV6-3
D gene: NA
J gene: TRBJ1-2
clone size: once
CDR3 DNA: TGTGCCAGCAGTTACGATCTGAGTTCAGCCTATGGCTACACCTTC
CDR3 protein: CASSYDLSSAYGYTF

V gene: TRBV5-8
D gene: TRBD1
J gene: TRBJ2-1
clone size: once
CDR3 DNA: TGTGCCAGCAGCCTAGGACAGGGGGGGTACAATGAGCAGTTCTTC
CDR3 protein: CASSLGQGGYNEQFF

V gene: TRBV5-4
D gene: TRBD1
J gene: TRBJ1-2
clone size: NA
CDR3 DNA: TGTGCCACCCAGGGGGCGAGATTGAACTATGGCTACACCTTC
CDR3 protein: CATQGARLNYGYTF

V gene: TRBV6-5
D gene: NA
J gene: TRBJ1-1
clone size: NA
CDR3 DNA: TGTGCCAGTTTGGACTCAAGAGGAGCTTTCTTT
CDR3 protein: CASLDSRGAFF

V gene: TRBV7-2
D gene: NA
J gene: TRBJ2-1
clone size: NA
CDR3 DNA: TGTGCCAGCAGCTTAGTAGGCGGGGACCGCTACAATGAGCAGTTCTTC
CDR3 protein: CASSLVGGDRYNEQFF